The 6 T cell receptor beta chains given below trace back to one sample, sequenced in a study of T-cell memory formation after mild COVID-19. MiXCR, applied by TCRdb to the 5' RACE reads, yields one record per CDR3 protein. The table records roughly 560,000 distinct CDR3 sequences, just over 20% of them present only once. What was sequenced was PBMCs or a T cell subset sorted from them (not recorded which). Receptors were obtained from an adult woman who had mild COVID-19 (a few samples of this study predate the infection). Cell type and time point are not known.

Ten or more counts support this clonotype. The CDR3 region is CASSLGTGDMNTEAFF. DNA for the CDR3: TGTGCCAGCAGTTTGGGGACAGGGGACATGAACACTGAAGCTTTCTTT. The chain joins TRBV12-3 or TRBV12-4 to TRBJ1-1; 10 nucleotides line up with TRBD1. This CDR3 spans 16 amino acids. The ends lost 3 bases at V and 0 bases at J; junction bases unmatched: 4.

The rearrangement joins TRBV15 to TRBJ2-1; 16 bases fit TRBD2. Germline CDR1 LNHNV, CDR2 YYDKDF (reference sequence). Trimming cost V 5 bases and J 6 bases; bases outside gene matches: 10. The CDR3 has 18 amino acids. This chain's CDR3 is CATSSPGTSGGAINEQFF. The CDR3 region has the DNA TGTGCCACCAGCTCCCCAGGGACTAGCGGGGGGGCAATCAATGAGCAGTTCTTC.

The gene calls are TRBV4-2 and TRBJ2-1; D might be TRBD2 (6 bases). This CDR3 spans 16 amino acids. Germline V lookup: CDR1 LGHNA, CDR2 YNFKEQ. Trimming stripped 1 base from V and 6 bases from J, with 16 bases between. For the CDR3, the DNA is TGTGCCAGCAGCCAAGTACGCCGACTAGAAGGCAATGAGCAGTTCTTC. Its protein product is CASSQVRRLEGNEQFF.

A few counts support this clonotype. The chain joins TRBV5-5 to TRBJ2-5, with a weak D call TRBD2 (6 bases). This CDR3 comprises 14 residues. Germline V CDR1 and CDR2: SGHKS, YYEKEE (reference sequence). Trimming pared 2 bases from V and 5 bases from J, leaving 13 bases between. CDR3: CASSFGGISETQYF. DNA of the CDR3: TGTGCCAGCAGCTTTGGGGGGATCAGCGAGACCCAGTACTTC.

This clonotype showed up just a few times. The CDR3 DNA is TGCGCCAGCAGCCTCCGAGTCACGGCGAACTCCTACGAGCAGTACTTC. This gives the protein CASSLRVTANSYEQYF. The chain couples TRBV4-1 to TRBJ2-7; D not certain. The CDR3 is 16 amino acids. Trimming shortened V by 4 bases and J by 0 bases, and 16 bases separated the two germline ends. Germline V CDR1 and CDR2: MGHRA, YSYEKL.

In its sample, this clonotype was seen many times. The V call is TRBV2, the J call TRBJ2-3; possibly TRBD1 for D (5 bases). CDR1 SNHLY and CDR2 FYNNEI come from the germline V gene. Trimming left V 8 bases short and J 2 bases short, with 11 bases between. CDR3 length: 13 residues. The chain's CDR3 is CASLRDNTDTQYF. In DNA form, the CDR3 reads TGTGCCAGCCTCAGGGATAACACAGATACGCAGTATTTT.